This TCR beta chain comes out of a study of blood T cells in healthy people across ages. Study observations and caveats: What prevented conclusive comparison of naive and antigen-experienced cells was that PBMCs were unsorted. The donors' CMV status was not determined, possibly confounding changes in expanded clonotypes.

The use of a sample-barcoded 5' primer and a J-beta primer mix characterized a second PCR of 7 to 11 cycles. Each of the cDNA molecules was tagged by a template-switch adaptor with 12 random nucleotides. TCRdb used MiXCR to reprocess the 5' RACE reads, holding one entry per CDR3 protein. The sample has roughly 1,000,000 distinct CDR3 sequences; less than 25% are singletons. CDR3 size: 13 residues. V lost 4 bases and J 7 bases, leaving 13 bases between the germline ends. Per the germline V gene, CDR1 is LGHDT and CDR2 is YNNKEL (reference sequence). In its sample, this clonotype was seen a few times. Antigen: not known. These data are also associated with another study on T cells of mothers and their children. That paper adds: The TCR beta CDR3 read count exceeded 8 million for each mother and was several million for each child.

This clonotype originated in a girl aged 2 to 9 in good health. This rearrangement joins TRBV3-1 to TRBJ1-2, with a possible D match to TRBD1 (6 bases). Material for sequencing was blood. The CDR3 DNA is TGTGCCAGCAGCCCTGTTAACAGGGTTGGCTACACCTTC. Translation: CASSPVNRVGYTF.